Listed here are 12 T cell receptor beta chains from one sample, sequenced in a study of blood T cell repertoires in COVID-19 (dated by TCRdb to between 2020 and 2021). The library was prepared using the immunoSEQ multiplex PCR assay. The source is immuneACCESS, and TCRdb retained only in-frame sequences with V and J called. Part of the clones is not carried over; for the studies checked, unresolved V genes explain less than half of this, and the remainder is unexplained. A total of around 270,000 clones appear in this sample, about 87% of them only once. Around 3% of the sample comes from the top ten. The sequencing sample was made of PBMCs or T cells enriched from blood (not recorded which). These receptors were collected from a middle-aged woman who had been exposed to COVID-19.

The chain employs TRBV19 and TRBJ1-1, with D possibly being TRBD1 (6 bases). Germline V gives CDR1 LNHDA, CDR2 SQIVND (reference sequence). The CDR3 has 14 residues. Trimming shortened V by 4 bases and J by 5 bases, and 14 bases separated the two germline ends. CDR3 protein: CASSTWGGRTEAFF. The DNA for the CDR3 is TGTGCCAGTAGTACTTGGGGGGGGCGAACTGAAGCTTTCTTT.

J is TRBJ1-5 and V is TRBV19; D remains unclear. Germline assignment: CDR1 LNHDA and CDR2 SQIVND (reference sequence). The germline V and J ends were trimmed by 7 bases and 9 bases, with 19 bases remaining between them. There are 14 residues in the CDR3. CDR3 DNA: TGTGCCAGTACCTCGGGGTCCTACCTGTCGCCCCAGCATTTT. Translating gives CASTSGSYLSPQHF. Combining the CDR3 with reference TRBV19 and TRBJ1-5 gives the whole variable domain DGGITQSPKYLFRKEGQNVTLSCEQNLNHDAMYWYRQDPGQGLRLIYYSQIVNDFQKGDIAEGYSVSREKKESFPLTVTSAQKNPTAFYLCASTSGSYLSPQHFGDGTRLSIL.

The CDR3 DNA reads TGTGCCAGCAGCACGACAGGGGACGAGCAGTACTTC. The encoded protein is CASSTTGDEQYF. This chain links TRBV7-9 with TRBJ2-7; 8 positions match TRBD1. The ends lost 5 bases at V and 5 bases at J; junction bases unmatched: 2. From germline, CDR1 is SEHNR and CDR2 FQNEAQ (reference sequence). The CDR3 length is 12 residues.

The chain has TRBV2 and TRBJ2-1; perhaps TRBD2 as D (5 bases). V was trimmed by 1 base and J by 15 bases, leaving 10 bases between them. CDR3 length: 11 residues. CDR1 is SNHLY and CDR2 is FYNNEI in the germline V gene. The CDR3 DNA is TGTGCCAGCAGTGAAGACAGTCGGGGGTTCTTC. Protein product: CASSEDSRGFF.

The V call is TRBV12-5, the J call TRBJ2-2; possible D gene TRBD1, 6 bases. The germline gives CDR1 LGHNT, CDR2 FRNRAP. This CDR3 is built from 15 residues. The V end lost 4 bases, the J end lost 4 bases, and 13 bases lay between the germline ends. The CDR3 loop reads CASGWGQGRTGELFF. The CDR3 DNA is TGTGCTAGTGGTTGGGGGCAGGGACGCACCGGGGAGCTGTTTTTT.

The chain is built from TRBV7-2 and TRBJ2-4; D is unclear. Germline V CDR1 and CDR2: SGHTA, FQGNSA. The V end was cut by 1 base, the J end by 7 bases, with 8 bases between. The CDR3 spans 13 residues. CDR3 sequence reads: CASSLVPGNIQYF. Here the CDR3 DNA reads TGTGCCAGCAGCTTAGTTCCCGGGAACATTCAGTACTTC.

The chain employs TRBV11-2 and TRBJ2-3; 13 nucleotides align to TRBD2. Unmatched junction bases numbered 8, after V lost 5 bases and J lost 6 bases. This CDR3 spans 16 amino acids. CDR1 is SGHAT, CDR2 FQNNGV, per germline. CDR3 residues: CASSRAPGLAGDTQYF. As DNA, the CDR3 is TGTGCCAGCAGCCGCGCGCCGGGACTAGCGGGGGATACGCAGTATTTT.

The gene calls are TRBV19 and TRBJ2-7; 7 positions match TRBD1. Germline V gives CDR1 LNHDA, CDR2 SQIVND (reference sequence). This CDR3 has 15 residues. V was clipped by 5 bases and J by 3 bases; unmatched bases: 10. CDR3 protein: CASSLQPNRGYEQYF. DNA for the CDR3: TGTGCCAGTAGTTTACAACCGAACAGGGGCTACGAGCAGTACTTC.

The rearrangement joins TRBV3-1 (or the pseudogene TRBV3-2) to TRBJ1-2; D is possibly TRBD1 (6 bases). This CDR3 spans 14 amino acids. In germline, CDR1 is LGHDT, CDR2 YNNKEL (reference sequence). The ends were cut back, 3 bases at V and 5 bases at J, with 13 bases in the middle. The CDR3 sequence: CASSQTATGYGYTF. CDR3 in DNA: TGTGCCAGCAGCCAGACAGCTACAGGGTATGGCTACACCTTC.

The chain uses TRBV11-1 and TRBJ2-7; 10 nucleotides match TRBD1. Germline CDR1 SGHAT, CDR2 FQDESV (reference sequence). The CDR3 consists of 15 residues. The trim removed 1 base at V and 3 bases at J, leaving 3 bases unmatched. The CDR3 region is CASSLGQGAIYEQYV. The CDR3 DNA reads TGTGCCAGCAGCTTAGGACAGGGGGCTATCTACGAGCAGTACGTC.

This rearrangement joins TRBV9 to TRBJ1-4; 8 bases fit TRBD1. This CDR3 is 15 amino acids long. With V trimmed by 4 bases and J by 8 bases, 10 bases remained unmatched. Germline lookup yields CDR1 SGDLS and CDR2 YYNGEE. CDR3 region: CASSSETGAPEKLFF. CDR3 nucleotides: TGTGCCAGCAGCTCCGAGACAGGGGCCCCCGAAAAACTGTTTTTT.

The CDR3 nucleotides are TGTGCCAGCTCCGACAGGGACGGCACAGATACGCAGTATTTT. It specifies CASSDRDGTDTQYF. The chain couples TRBV18 to TRBJ2-3, with 7 bases lining up with TRBD1. CDR1 is KGHSH, CDR2 LQKENI, per germline. CDR3 size: 14 residues. Trimming cost V 6 bases and J 1 base; bases outside gene matches: 4.